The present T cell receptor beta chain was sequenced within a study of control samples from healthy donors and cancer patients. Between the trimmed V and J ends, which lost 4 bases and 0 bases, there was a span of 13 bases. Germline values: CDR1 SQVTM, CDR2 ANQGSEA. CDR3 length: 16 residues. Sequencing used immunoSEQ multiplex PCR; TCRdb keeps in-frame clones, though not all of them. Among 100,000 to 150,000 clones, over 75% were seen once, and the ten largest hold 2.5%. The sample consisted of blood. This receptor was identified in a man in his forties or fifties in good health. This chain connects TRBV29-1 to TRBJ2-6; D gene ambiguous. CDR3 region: CSVGAFGPSGANVLTF. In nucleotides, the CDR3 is TGCAGCGTTGGTGCGTTCGGGCCCTCTGGGGCCAACGTCCTGACTTTC.